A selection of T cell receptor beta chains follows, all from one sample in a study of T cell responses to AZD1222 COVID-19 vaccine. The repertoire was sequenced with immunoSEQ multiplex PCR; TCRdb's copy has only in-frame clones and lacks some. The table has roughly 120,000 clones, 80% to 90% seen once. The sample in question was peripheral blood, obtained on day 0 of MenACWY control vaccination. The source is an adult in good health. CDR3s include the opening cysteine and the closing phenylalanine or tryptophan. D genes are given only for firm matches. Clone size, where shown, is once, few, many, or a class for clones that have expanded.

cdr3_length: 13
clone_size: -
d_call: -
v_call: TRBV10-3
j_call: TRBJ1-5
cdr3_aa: CAISVRVNQPQHF
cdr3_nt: TGTGCCATCAGTGTACGGGTCAATCAGCCCCAGCATTTT

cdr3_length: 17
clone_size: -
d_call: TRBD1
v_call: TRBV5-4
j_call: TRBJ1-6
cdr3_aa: CASSLYRGGSYNSPLHF
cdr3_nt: TGTGCCAGCAGCTTGTACAGGGGAGGGTCCTATAATTCACCCCTCCACTTT

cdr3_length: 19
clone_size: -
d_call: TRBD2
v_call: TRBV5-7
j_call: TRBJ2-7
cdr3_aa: CASSFRVWLAGGSSYEQYF
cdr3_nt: TGTGCCAGCAGCTTTCGTGTGTGGCTAGCGGGGGGAAGCTCCTACGAGCAGTACTTC

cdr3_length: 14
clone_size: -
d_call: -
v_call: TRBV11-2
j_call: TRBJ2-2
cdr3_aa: CASSSYLGIGELFF
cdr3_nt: TGTGCCAGCAGCTCCTATTTGGGTATCGGGGAGCTGTTTTTT

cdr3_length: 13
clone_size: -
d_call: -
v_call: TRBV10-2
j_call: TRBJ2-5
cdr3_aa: CASSVRGKETQYF
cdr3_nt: TGCGCCAGCAGTGTACGAGGGAAAGAGACCCAGTACTTC

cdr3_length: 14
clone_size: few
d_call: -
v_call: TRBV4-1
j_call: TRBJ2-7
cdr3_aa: CASSQDPGTYEQYF
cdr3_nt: TGCGCCAGCAGCCAAGATCCGGGGACTTACGAGCAGTACTTC

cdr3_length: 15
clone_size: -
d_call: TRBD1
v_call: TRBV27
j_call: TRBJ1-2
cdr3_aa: CASSAIRTGVYGYTF
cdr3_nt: TGTGCCAGCAGTGCTATTCGGACAGGGGTTTATGGCTACACCTTC

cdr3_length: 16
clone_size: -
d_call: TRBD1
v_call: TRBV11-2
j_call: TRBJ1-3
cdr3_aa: CASSLWDRGRRNTIYF
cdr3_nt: TGTGCCAGCAGCCTATGGGACAGGGGGCGTAGAAACACCATATATTTT

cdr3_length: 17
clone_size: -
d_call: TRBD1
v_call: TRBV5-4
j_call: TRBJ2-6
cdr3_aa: CASRRDSINSGANVLTF
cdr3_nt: TGTGCCAGCAGACGGGACAGCATTAACTCTGGGGCCAACGTCCTGACTTTC

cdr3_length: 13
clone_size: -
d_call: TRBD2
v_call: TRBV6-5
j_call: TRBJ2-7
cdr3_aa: CASGTRSSYEQYF
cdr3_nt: TGTGCCAGCGGGACTAGAAGCTCCTACGAGCAGTACTTC

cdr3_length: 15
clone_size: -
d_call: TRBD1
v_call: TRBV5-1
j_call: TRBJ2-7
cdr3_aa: CASSLRTGGSYEQYF
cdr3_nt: TGCGCCAGCAGCCTGCGGACAGGGGGCTCGTACGAGCAGTACTTC

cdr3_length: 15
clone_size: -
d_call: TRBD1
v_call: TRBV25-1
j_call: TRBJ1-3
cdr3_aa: CASSEQGASGNTIYF
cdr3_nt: TGTGCCAGCAGTGAACAGGGGGCGTCAGGAAACACCATATATTTT

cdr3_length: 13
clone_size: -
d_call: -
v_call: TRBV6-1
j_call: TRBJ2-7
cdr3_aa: CASSEGTFYEQYF
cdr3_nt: TGTGCCAGCAGTGAAGGTACCTTCTACGAGCAGTACTTC

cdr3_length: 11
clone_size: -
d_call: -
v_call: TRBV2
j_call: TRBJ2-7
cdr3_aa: CASNRDYEQYF
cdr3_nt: TGTGCCAGCAATAGAGACTACGAGCAGTACTTC

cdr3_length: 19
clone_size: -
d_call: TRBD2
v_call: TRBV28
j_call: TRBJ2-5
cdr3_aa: CASSSLTSGGPPPKETQYF
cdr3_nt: TGTGCCAGCAGTTCCCTGACTAGCGGGGGGCCCCCCCCCAAAGAGACCCAGTACTTC

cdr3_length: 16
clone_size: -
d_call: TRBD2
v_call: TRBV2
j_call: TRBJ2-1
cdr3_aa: CASSGLAGGHYNEQFF
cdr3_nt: TGTGCCAGCAGTGGACTAGCGGGGGGGCACTACAATGAGCAGTTCTTC

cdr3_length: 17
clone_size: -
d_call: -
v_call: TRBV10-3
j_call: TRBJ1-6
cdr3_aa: CAISESISGLYNSPLHF
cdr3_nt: TGTGCCATCAGTGAGTCGATAAGCGGCCTCTATAATTCACCCCTCCACTTT

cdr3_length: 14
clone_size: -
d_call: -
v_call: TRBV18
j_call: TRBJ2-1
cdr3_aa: CASSRQDGNNEQFF
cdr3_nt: TGTGCCAGCTCCCGTCAGGACGGCAACAATGAGCAGTTCTTC

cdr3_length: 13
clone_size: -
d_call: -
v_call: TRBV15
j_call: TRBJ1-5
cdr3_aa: CATSPNSNQPQHF
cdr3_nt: TGTGCCACCAGCCCCAACAGCAATCAGCCCCAGCATTTT

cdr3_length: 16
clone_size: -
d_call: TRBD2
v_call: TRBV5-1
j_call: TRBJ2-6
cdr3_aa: CASSLGGGSGANVLTF
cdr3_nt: TGCGCCAGCAGCTTGGGCGGGGGCTCTGGGGCCAACGTCCTGACTTTC

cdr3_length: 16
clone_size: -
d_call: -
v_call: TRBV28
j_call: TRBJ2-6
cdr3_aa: CASTGQFLSGANVLTF
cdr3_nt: TGTGCCAGTACTGGACAGTTCCTCTCTGGGGCCAACGTCCTGACTTTC

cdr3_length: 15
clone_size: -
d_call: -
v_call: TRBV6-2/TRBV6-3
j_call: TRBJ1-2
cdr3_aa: CASTPGPVTNYGYTF
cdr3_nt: TGTGCCAGCACCCCGGGACCTGTGACTAACTATGGCTACACCTTC

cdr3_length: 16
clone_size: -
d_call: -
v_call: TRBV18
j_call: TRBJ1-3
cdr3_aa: CASSPPGVPSGNTIYF
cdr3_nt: TGTGCCAGCTCCCCCCCCGGGGTCCCGTCTGGAAACACCATATATTTT

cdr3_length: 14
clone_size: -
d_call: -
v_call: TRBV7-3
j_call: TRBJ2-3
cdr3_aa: CASSPGLRTDTQYF
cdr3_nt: TGTGCCAGCAGCCCGGGACTCCGCACAGATACGCAGTATTTT

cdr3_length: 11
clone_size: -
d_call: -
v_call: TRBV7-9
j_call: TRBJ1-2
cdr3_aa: CASSLIGDYTF
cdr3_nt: TGTGCCAGCAGTCTCATCGGAGACTACACCTTC

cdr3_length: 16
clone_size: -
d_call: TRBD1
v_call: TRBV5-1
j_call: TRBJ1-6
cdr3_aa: CASSLGQGTLNSPLHF
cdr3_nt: TGCGCCAGCAGCCTGGGACAGGGGACGCTTAATTCACCCCTCCACTTT

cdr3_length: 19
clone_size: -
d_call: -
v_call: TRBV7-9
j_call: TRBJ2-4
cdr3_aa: CASSPLVGDGRIAKNIQYF
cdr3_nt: TGTGCCAGCAGCCCATTAGTGGGGGACGGACGTATAGCCAAAAACATTCAGTACTTC

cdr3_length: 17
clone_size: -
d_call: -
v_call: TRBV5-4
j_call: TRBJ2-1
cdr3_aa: CASSPVEARGPNNEQFF
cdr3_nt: TGTGCCAGCAGCCCCGTAGAGGCGCGGGGGCCAAACAATGAGCAGTTCTTC

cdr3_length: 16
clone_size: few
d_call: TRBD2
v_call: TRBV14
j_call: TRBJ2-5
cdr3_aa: CASSQVRGASEKTQYF
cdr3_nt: TGTGCCAGCAGCCAAGTGCGGGGGGCGTCCGAGAAGACCCAGTACTTC

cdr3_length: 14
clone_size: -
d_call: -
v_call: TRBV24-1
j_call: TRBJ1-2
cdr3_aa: CATSDGTDHYGYTF
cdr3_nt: TGTGCCACCAGTGATGGGACCGACCACTATGGCTACACCTTC

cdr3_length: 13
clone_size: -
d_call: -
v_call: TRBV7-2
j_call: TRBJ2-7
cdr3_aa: CASRYDYRDEQYF
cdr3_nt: TGTGCCAGCAGATACGACTACAGGGACGAGCAGTACTTC

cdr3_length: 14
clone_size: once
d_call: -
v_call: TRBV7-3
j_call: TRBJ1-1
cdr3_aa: CASREDRANTEAFF
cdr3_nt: TGTGCCAGCAGGGAGGACAGAGCGAACACTGAAGCTTTCTTT

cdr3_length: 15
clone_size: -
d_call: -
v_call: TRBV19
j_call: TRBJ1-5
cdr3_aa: CASSIVQGRGQPQHF
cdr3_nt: TGTGCCAGTAGTATTGTACAGGGACGAGGGCAGCCCCAGCATTTT

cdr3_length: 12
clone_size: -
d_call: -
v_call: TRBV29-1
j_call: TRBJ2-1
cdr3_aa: CSASDGYNEQFF
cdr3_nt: TGCAGCGCCTCGGACGGATACAATGAGCAGTTCTTC

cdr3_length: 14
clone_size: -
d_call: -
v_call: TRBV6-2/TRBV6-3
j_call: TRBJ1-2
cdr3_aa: CASSQPPSPVGYTF
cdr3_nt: TGTGCCAGCAGCCAACCCCCATCACCGGTTGGCTACACCTTC

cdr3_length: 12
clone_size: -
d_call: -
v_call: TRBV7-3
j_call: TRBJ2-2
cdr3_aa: CASSLGAGELFF
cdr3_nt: TGTGCCAGCAGCTTAGGGGCCGGGGAGCTGTTTTTT

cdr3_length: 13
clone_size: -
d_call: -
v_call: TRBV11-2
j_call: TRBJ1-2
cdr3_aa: CASRLDGNYGYTF
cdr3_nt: TGTGCCAGCAGACTCGACGGGAACTATGGCTACACCTTC

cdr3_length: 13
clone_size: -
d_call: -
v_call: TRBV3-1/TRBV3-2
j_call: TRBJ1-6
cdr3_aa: CASSQDREAPLHF
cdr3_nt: TGTGCCAGCAGCCAAGACAGGGAGGCACCCCTCCACTTT

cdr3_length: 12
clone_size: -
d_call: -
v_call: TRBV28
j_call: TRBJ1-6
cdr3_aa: CASSSTNSPLHF
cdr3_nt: TGTGCCAGCAGTTCCACTAATTCACCCCTCCACTTT

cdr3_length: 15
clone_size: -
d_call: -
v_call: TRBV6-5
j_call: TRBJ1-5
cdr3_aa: CASSKMGLRSQPQHF
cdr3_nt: TGTGCCAGCAGTAAGATGGGATTGAGGAGTCAGCCCCAGCATTTT

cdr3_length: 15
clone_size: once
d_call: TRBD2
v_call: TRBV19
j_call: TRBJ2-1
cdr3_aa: CASSPSGGHYNEQFF
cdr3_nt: TGTGCCAGTAGTCCAAGCGGGGGGCATTACAATGAGCAGTTCTTC

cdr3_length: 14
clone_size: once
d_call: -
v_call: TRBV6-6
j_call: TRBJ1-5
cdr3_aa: CASSYSFRQPPQHF
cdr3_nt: TGTGCCAGCAGTTACTCGTTCAGGCAGCCGCCCCAGCATTTT

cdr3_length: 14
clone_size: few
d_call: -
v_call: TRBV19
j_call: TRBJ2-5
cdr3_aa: CASSIRDRQETQYF
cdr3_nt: TGTGCCAGTAGTATTCGTGACAGGCAAGAGACCCAGTACTTC

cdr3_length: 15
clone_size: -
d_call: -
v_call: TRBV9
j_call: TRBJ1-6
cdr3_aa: CASSVGAGHNSPLHF
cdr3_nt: TGTGCCAGCAGCGTGGGCGCAGGGCATAATTCACCCCTCCACTTT